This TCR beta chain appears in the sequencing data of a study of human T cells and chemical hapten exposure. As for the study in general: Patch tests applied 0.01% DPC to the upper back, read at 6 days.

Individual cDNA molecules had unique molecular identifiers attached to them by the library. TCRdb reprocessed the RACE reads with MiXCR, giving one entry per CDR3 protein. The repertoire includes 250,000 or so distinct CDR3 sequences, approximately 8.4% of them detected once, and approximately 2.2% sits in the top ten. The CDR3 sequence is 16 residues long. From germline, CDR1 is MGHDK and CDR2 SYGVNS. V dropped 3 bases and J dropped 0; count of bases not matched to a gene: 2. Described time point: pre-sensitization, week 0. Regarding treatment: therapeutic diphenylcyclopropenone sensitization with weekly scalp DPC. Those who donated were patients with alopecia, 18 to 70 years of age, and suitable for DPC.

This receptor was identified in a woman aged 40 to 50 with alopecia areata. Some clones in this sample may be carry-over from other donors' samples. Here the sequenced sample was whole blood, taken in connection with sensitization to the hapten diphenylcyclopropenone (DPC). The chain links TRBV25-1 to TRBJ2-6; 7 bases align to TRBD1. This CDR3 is CASSEGQLSGANVLTF. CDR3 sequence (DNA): TGTGCCAGCAGTGAGGGACAGCTCTCTGGGGCCAACGTCCTGACTTTC.